This entry lists 19 T cell receptor beta chains sequenced from one sample in a study of cytomegalovirus exposure and HLA in healthy donors. Primers: 60 Vbeta forward and 13 Jbeta reverse. Only in-frame clones appear in the TCRdb table, and some are missing; sequencing was by immunoSEQ multiplex PCR. Of about 170,000 clones listed, 60% to 85% are singletons. The sequenced sample consisted of PBMCs. These receptors were obtained from a female donor in good health and CMV-seronegative.

This clone was seen only once. The chain joins TRBV6-5 to TRBJ1-2; no clear D gene. The germline V gene has CDR1 MNHEY and CDR2 SVGAGI. The V gene lost 9 bases and the J gene lost 8 bases, with 13 bases spanning the gap. CDR3 length: 11 amino acids. The CDR3 region has the DNA TGTGCCAGTACCCGCGGGGAGGGCTACACCTTC. This sequence encodes CASTRGEGYTF.

This clone was seen once. This chain links TRBV4-2 with TRBJ1-1; TRBD1 aligns across 7 bases. V was pared by 5 bases and J by 10 bases, with 19 bases of the junction left unmatched. This CDR3 comprises 16 residues. Germline CDR1 is LGHNA and CDR2 is YNFKEQ. The CDR3 coding sequence is TGTGCCAGCAGCAGAGGAACAGGGGCAACCTGGGCTGGAGCTTTCTTT. It encodes CASSRGTGATWAGAFF.

This clone was observed a handful of times. This rearrangement joins TRBV7-2 to TRBJ1-5; D is possibly TRBD1 (6 bases). The CDR3 spans 14 residues. The V end was cut by 3 bases, the J end by 6 bases, with 12 bases between. From germline, CDR1 is SGHTA and CDR2 FQGNSA. CDR3 sequence (DNA): TGTGCCAGCAGCTTGATAGGGGGTGGTCAGCCCCAGCATTTT. Translation gives CASSLIGGGQPQHF.

DNA for the CDR3: TGTGCCAGCAGCGTCGGGACAGGGAGTCGAAACACTGAAGCTTTCTTT. Translating gives CASSVGTGSRNTEAFF. The rearrangement links TRBV9 to TRBJ1-1; 9 bases match TRBD1. This CDR3 is 16 amino acids long. With V trimmed by 2 bases and J by 2 bases, 7 bases remained unmatched. CDR1 and CDR2 (germline): SGDLS, YYNGEE.

The J gene is TRBJ2-4, the V gene TRBV5-6; D perhaps matches TRBD2 (5 bases). CDR1 and CDR2 from the germline V gene are SGHDT and YYEEEE. CDR3 size: 14 residues. Between the trimmed V and J ends, which lost 4 bases and 0 bases, there was a span of 8 bases. The CDR3 loop is CASSGLVAKNIQYF. DNA for the CDR3: TGTGCCAGCAGCGGACTTGTAGCCAAAAACATTCAGTACTTC.

CDR3 nucleotides: TGTGCCAGCAGTGAAACAGGACTAGCGGGGTGGGGGAATGAGCAGTTCTTC. Translated, it gives CASSETGLAGWGNEQFF. The rearrangement joins TRBV25-1 to TRBJ2-1, with 12 bases identical to TRBD2. Per germline, CDR1 MGHDK and CDR2 SYGVNS. The CDR3 spans 17 residues. The junction had 9 bases not matched to a gene; V was cut back by 2 bases and J by 7 bases.

The chain couples TRBV25-1 to TRBJ2-1, with D unclear. From germline, CDR1 is MGHDK and CDR2 SYGVNS. This CDR3 region has 13 residues. V gave up 3 bases and J gave up 7 bases, with 10 bases separating them. The CDR3 bases are TGTGCCAGCAGTGACGGTGCTTTAAATGAGCAGTTCTTC. The encoded protein is CASSDGALNEQFF.

The genes are TRBV6-1 and TRBJ1-2, with D possibly matching TRBD1 (6 bases). V was cut by 4 bases and J by 7 bases, with 13 bases left in between. This CDR3 has 13 amino acids. Germline V gene lookup returns CDR1 MNHNS and CDR2 SASEGT. CDR3 loop: CASSATGLSGYTF. The CDR3 nucleotides read TGTGCCAGCAGTGCCACAGGGTTAAGTGGCTACACCTTC.

The chain is built from TRBV7-2 and TRBJ2-3, with 9 bases that match TRBD2. CDR1 SGHTA and CDR2 FQGNSA come from the germline V gene. The J segment lost 3 bases and the V segment lost 4 bases, leaving 8 bases of the junction unmatched. The CDR3 length is 16 residues. The CDR3 protein is CASSWGGSGRTDTQYF. The DNA of the CDR3 is TGTGCCAGCAGCTGGGGGGGGAGCGGGAGGACAGATACGCAGTATTTT.

This chain connects TRBV6-5 to TRBJ2-7; D might be TRBD1 (6 bases). This CDR3 comprises 13 residues. The germline gives CDR1 MNHEY, CDR2 SVGAGI. V was cut by 5 bases and J by 7 bases, with 15 bases left in between. The CDR3 spells CASSPPQGREQYF. CDR3 DNA sequence: TGTGCCAGCAGTCCCCCCCAGGGGCGGGAGCAGTACTTC.

CDR3 DNA sequence: TGTGCCAGCAGTCTCGACACGTCTCCATACAATGAGCAGTTCTTC. Its protein product is CASSLDTSPYNEQFF. V and J are TRBV25-1 and TRBJ2-1; D remains ambiguous. The CDR3 extends over 15 amino acids. Germline-derived CDR1 and CDR2 are MGHDK and SYGVNS. Trimming removed 5 bases from V and 4 bases from J, with 15 bases in between.

This sequence joins TRBV7-9 and TRBJ1-1, with 7 bases fitting TRBD1. Germline assignment: CDR1 SEHNR and CDR2 FQNEAQ (reference sequence). Trimming cost V 5 bases and J 9 bases; bases outside gene matches: 9. The CDR3 runs to 13 residues. CDR3: CASSPDRNRQAFF. The CDR3 nucleotides read TGTGCCAGCAGCCCGGACAGGAACCGACAAGCTTTCTTT.

The chain combines TRBV5-6 with TRBJ2-7; no clear D. This CDR3 is built from 13 residues. Germline V gives CDR1 SGHDT, CDR2 YYEEEE. Trimming removed 0 bases from V and 3 bases from J, with 7 bases in between. The CDR3 nucleotides read TGTGCCAGCAGCTTGGCAGGCAGCTACGAGCAGTACTTC. It specifies CASSLAGSYEQYF.

This chain joins TRBV19 and TRBJ1-2, with 12 positions matching TRBD1. V lost 2 bases, J lost 6 bases, and 7 bases stayed unmatched. This CDR3 spans 16 amino acids. Germline CDR1 is LNHDA and CDR2 is SQIVND (reference sequence). Here the CDR3 DNA reads TGTGCCAGTAGTATACCGTGGGGGACAGGGGGCAATGGCTACACCTTC. Protein sequence: CASSIPWGTGGNGYTF.

This chain connects TRBV18 to TRBJ1-1; D is unclear. The CDR3 extends over 13 amino acids. Germline CDR1 KGHSH, CDR2 LQKENI. The V gene lost 3 bases and the J gene lost 1 base, with 6 bases spanning the gap. The chain's CDR3 is CASSPNGNTEAFF. CDR3 nucleotide sequence: TGTGCCAGCTCACCTAACGGGAACACTGAAGCTTTCTTT.

V usage is TRBV5-1 and J usage is TRBJ1-2; a weak D match, TRBD1 (5 bases). The CDR3 runs to 13 residues. V shed 9 bases and J shed 8 bases, with 20 bases lying between them. The germline CDR1 and CDR2 sequences are SGHRS and YFSETQ. CDR3 loop: CATKRDDSGGYTF. The CDR3, as DNA: TGCGCCACCAAAAGAGACGACAGTGGCGGCTACACCTTC.

There are a few counts of this clone. The chain recombines TRBV11-3 with TRBJ2-1; 7 bases are a match to TRBD2. Germline lookup yields CDR1 SGHNT and CDR2 YENEEA. The CDR3 is 15 residues long. Trimming took 3 bases from V and 6 from J; bases not matched to a gene: 8. CDR3: CASSLGGVVPNEQFF. In DNA, the CDR3 is TGTGCCAGCAGCTTGGGGGGGGTGGTTCCCAATGAGCAGTTCTTC.

The chain recombines TRBV6-5 with TRBJ1-2; no definite D call. The CDR3 sequence is 13 residues long. With 10 bases removed from V and 4 bases from J, the gap between germline ends came to 16 bases. Per the germline V gene, CDR1 is MNHEY and CDR2 is SVGAGI. CDR3 amino acids: CATLKRRGYGYTF. In DNA form, the CDR3 reads TGTGCCACCCTAAAACGGCGGGGCTATGGCTACACCTTC.

This chain connects TRBV11-1 to TRBJ2-3; the D gene is possibly TRBD1 (5 bases). The germline V and J ends were trimmed by 2 bases and 6 bases, with 15 bases remaining between them. Per the germline V gene, CDR1 is SGHAT and CDR2 is FQDESV (reference sequence). CDR3 length equals 15 residues. The CDR3 sequence: CASSLQGNPGDTQYF. CDR3 bases: TGTGCCAGCAGCTTACAGGGAAACCCCGGGGATACGCAGTATTTT. Based on the CDR3 plus reference TRBV11-1 and TRBJ2-3, the full variable domain is EAEVAQSPRYKITEKSQAVAFWCDPISGHATLYWYRQILGQGPELLVQFQDESVVDDSQLPKDRFSAERLKGVDSTLKIQPAELGDSAMYLCASSLQGNPGDTQYFGPGTRLTVL.